The 19 T cell receptor beta chains below come from one sample, sequenced in a study of OX40 agonist ivuxolimab in advanced cancers. Sequencing used immunoSEQ multiplex PCR; TCRdb keeps in-frame clones, though not all of them. The sample carries 48,000 or so clones, roughly 84% recorded once. The sequenced sample was CD4+ or CD8+ T cells sorted from blood, obtained in a trial of the OX40 agonist ivuxolimab. The receptors were gathered from an adult with an advanced solid tumor such as melanoma, head and neck, liver or kidney cancer.

This clone was counted between two and nine times. The chain recombines TRBV7-9 with TRBJ2-5; D is ambiguous. V lost 6 bases and J lost 5, with 10 bases in between. The CDR3 spans 12 residues. Germline CDR1 is SEHNR and CDR2 is FQNEAQ (reference sequence). The CDR3 sequence: CASSFTWETQYF. In DNA, the CDR3 is TGTGCCAGCAGTTTCACTTGGGAGACCCAGTACTTC.

V usage is TRBV7-3 and J usage is TRBJ2-1; D not certain. The CDR3 length is 13 residues. Trimming stripped 2 bases from V and 8 bases from J, with 10 bases between. Per the germline V gene, CDR1 is SGHTA and CDR2 is FQGTGA. CDR3 protein: CASSLVSPDEQFF. CDR3 nucleotide sequence: TGTGCCAGCAGCTTAGTCTCCCCAGATGAGCAGTTCTTC.

This sequence joins TRBV10-3 and TRBJ1-6, with D tentatively TRBD1 (6 bases). V dropped 5 bases and J dropped 7 bases, with 12 bases sitting between them. Germline V gene data show CDR1 as ENHRY and CDR2 as SYGVKD. This CDR3 is 14 amino acids long. The DNA for the CDR3 is TGTGCCATCAGTAAGGACAGAACCAATTCACCCCTCCACTTT. This translates into CAISKDRTNSPLHF.

The chain uses TRBV19 and TRBJ2-5; either TRBD1 or TRBD2 may supply D (5 bases each). V lost 6 bases and J lost 3, with 17 bases in between. Germline-derived CDR1 and CDR2 are LNHDA and SQIVND (reference sequence). This CDR3 is built from 15 residues. In DNA, the CDR3 is TGTGCCAGTAGACGGGGACCGGCGGGTGAAGAGACCCAGTACTTC. This sequence encodes CASRRGPAGEETQYF.

This clone appeared once. V usage is TRBV2 and J usage is TRBJ1-4; a weak D match, TRBD1 (6 bases). The CDR3 loop spans 14 amino acids. Deletions cut 6 bases from V and 8 bases from J, with 16 bases between. The V gene's germline CDR1 is SNHLY and CDR2 FYNNEI. The CDR3 reads CASRVGARGEKLFF. In DNA, the CDR3 is TGTGCCAGCAGGGTGGGGGCCCGAGGGGAAAAACTGTTTTTT.

This clone was observed a few times. CDR3 nucleotide sequence: TGTGCCAGCAGTAAAGAGACCGTCTCCGAGCAGTACTTC. Translated: CASSKETVSEQYF. The genes are TRBV6-1 and TRBJ2-7; D unclear. Germline CDR1 and CDR2: MNHNS and SASEGT. This CDR3 spans 13 amino acids. V was pared by 5 bases and J by 6 bases, with 14 bases between.

The chain links TRBV5-6 to TRBJ2-7; D possibly matches TRBD1 or TRBD2 (7 bases each). The ends were cut back, 4 bases at V and 1 base at J, with 18 bases in the middle. Per germline, CDR1 SGHDT and CDR2 YYEEEE. The CDR3 runs to 16 residues. The CDR3 reads CASSIARGGPSYEQYF. The CDR3, as DNA: TGTGCCAGCAGCATCGCCAGGGGGGGACCATCCTACGAGCAGTACTTC.

CDR3 DNA sequence: TGTGCCATCAGTGAGTCGGAAGGCAATGAGCAGTTCTTC. Translation: CAISESEGNEQFF. This chain uses TRBV10-3 with TRBJ2-1, with D uncertain. Trimming cost V 0 bases and J 6 bases, with 6 bases left between them. The length of the CDR3 is 13 residues. The germline gives CDR1 ENHRY, CDR2 SYGVKD.

The chain joins TRBV6-5 to TRBJ2-7; either TRBD1 or TRBD2 may supply D (5 bases each). Trimming took 2 bases from V and 3 from J, leaving 11 bases between them. Germline CDR1 MNHEY, CDR2 SVGAGI. The CDR3 sequence is 14 residues long. CDR3 DNA sequence: TGTGCCAGCAGTTACCGGGACGGACACTACGAGCAGTACTTC. It specifies CASSYRDGHYEQYF.

This clone has more than one count but fewer than ten. The rearrangement joins TRBV10-3 to TRBJ2-1; D might be TRBD2 (6 bases). Between the trimmed V and J ends, which lost 4 bases and 8 bases, there was a span of 12 bases. This CDR3 has 13 residues. CDR1 ENHRY and CDR2 SYGVKD come from the germline V gene. CDR3 nucleotide sequence: TGTGCCATCAGTGTAGCAGCGGGTGATGAGCAGTTCTTC. Translated, it gives CAISVAAGDEQFF.

The chain uses TRBV14 and TRBJ2-5; no clear D. Trimming cost V 0 bases and J 7 bases, with 12 bases left between them. This CDR3 has 14 amino acids. CDR1 SGHDN and CDR2 FVKESK come from the germline V gene. In DNA, the CDR3 is TGTGCCAGCAGCCAAGACCGAGCCCGTGGGACCCAGTACTTC. Its translation is CASSQDRARGTQYF.

The chain is built from TRBV12-5 and TRBJ2-5; D ambiguous. V lost 1 base and J lost 7, with 13 bases in between. The V gene's germline CDR1 is LGHNT and CDR2 FRNRAP. This CDR3 is 14 amino acids long. The CDR3 here is CASGLEETWGTQYF. The CDR3 coding sequence is TGTGCTAGTGGTTTGGAAGAGACCTGGGGGACCCAGTACTTC.

Comment on this clone: The junction differs from germline at one of its ends, possibly a read error. In DNA, the CDR3 is TGTGCCAGCAGCCTAGCGGGAGGCTCAGAGACCCAGTACTTC. It translates to CASSLAGGSETQYF. This chain joins TRBV7-9 and TRBJ2-5, with TRBD2 matching 11 bases. The CDR3 covers 14 residues. Germline V lookup: CDR1 SEHNR, CDR2 FQNEAQ (reference sequence).

This clone was seen once. This chain links TRBV28 with TRBJ2-1; the match to TRBD2 covers 8 bases. The V segment lost 2 bases and the J segment 6 bases; nucleotides outside the gene matches: 6. Germline V gene data show CDR1 as MDHEN and CDR2 as SYDVKM. This CDR3 spans 15 amino acids. Here the CDR3 reads CASSLQGLGSNEQFF. The CDR3 DNA follows: TGTGCCAGCAGTTTACAGGGACTAGGGTCCAATGAGCAGTTCTTC.

The chain recombines TRBV5-4 with TRBJ2-1; the match to TRBD2 covers 12 bases. Germline loops: CDR1 SGHNT, CDR2 YYREEE (reference sequence). CDR3 length equals 15 residues. V trimming: 3 bases; J trimming: 5 bases; junction bases outside the gene matches: 3. The CDR3 spells CASSSRTSGDNEQFF. CDR3 nucleotide sequence: TGTGCCAGCAGCTCTCGGACTAGCGGGGACAATGAGCAGTTCTTC.

This sequence joins TRBV7-2 and TRBJ2-5; TRBD2 matches at 13 bases. Per the germline V gene, CDR1 is SGHTA and CDR2 is FQGNSA. The CDR3 runs to 17 residues. With V trimmed by 5 bases and J by 5 bases, 11 bases remained unmatched. For the CDR3, the DNA is TGTGCCAGCAGCCTTCACTTGGGACTAGCGGGACAGGAGACCCAGTACTTC. Amino acids: CASSLHLGLAGQETQYF.

V is TRBV6-1 and J is TRBJ1-3; a possible D gene is TRBD1 (5 bases). The CDR3 runs 15 residues. V was clipped by 1 base and J by 4 bases, with 11 bases between them. CDR1 MNHNS and CDR2 SASEGT come from the germline V gene. The CDR3 DNA reads TGTGCCAGCAGTGAAGTGGGGGGGTCAGGAAACACCATATATTTT. Protein: CASSEVGGSGNTIYF.

This chain links TRBV6-1 with TRBJ2-1; TRBD2 matches at 9 bases. The J segment lost 9 bases and the V segment lost 1 base, leaving 1 base of the junction unmatched. This CDR3 region has 13 residues. Germline CDR1 MNHNS, CDR2 SASEGT. Here the CDR3 DNA reads TGTGCCAGCAGTGAAGGGCGGGAGGGTGAGCAGTTCTTC. It is translated as CASSEGREGEQFF.

The V call is TRBV28, the J call TRBJ1-4, with D hard to call. This CDR3 contains 15 residues. V shed 3 bases and J shed 0 bases, with 8 bases lying between them. The V gene's germline CDR1 is MDHEN and CDR2 SYDVKM. As DNA, the CDR3 is TGTGCCAGCAGTTTGACGGCAGCAACTAATGAAAAACTGTTTTTT. Protein sequence: CASSLTAATNEKLFF.